The rows below give T cell receptor beta chains drawn from one sample of a study of shared clonotypes between healthy human individuals. Clones were read by immunoSEQ multiplex PCR, and TCRdb kept only the in-frame ones, dropping some. The sample has hundreds of thousands of clones; over 70% are singletons. The sample consisted of memory CD4+ T cells sorted from blood. The receptors shown here come from a young man in good health. Both conserved end residues are part of each CDR3. D genes are given only for firm matches. The size entry is marked missing in some rows and otherwise reads once, few, many or a size class.

>TRBD1|TRBJ2-3|TRBV27|-
TGTGCCAGCAGTTTATTGGGACAGGGCGCCCCTCATCGCACAGATACGCAGTATTTT
CASSLLGQGAPHRTDTQYF
>TRBD2|TRBJ2-1|TRBV9|-
TGTGCCAGCAGCGTAGGGCTAGCGGGAGCCCCCAATGAGCAGTTCTTC
CASSVGLAGAPNEQFF
>-|TRBJ2-1|TRBV10-1|-
TGCGCCAGCAGTGAGTCGGGGCGGTGGAGGGCCAATGAGCAGTTCTTC
CASSESGRWRANEQFF
>-|TRBJ2-1|TRBV27|-
TGTGCCAGCAGTTTGGGGGTTGGTGAGCAGTTCTTC
CASSLGVGEQFF
>TRBD2|TRBJ2-2|TRBV18|-
TGTGCCAGCGACAAGTCTAGCGGGGGGAACACCGGGGAGCTGTTTTTT
CASDKSSGGNTGELFF
>TRBD1|TRBJ1-4|TRBV15|-
TGTGCCACCAGCGGTACCGGGACAGGGAATGAAAAACTGTTTTTT
CATSGTGTGNEKLFF
>-|TRBJ1-4|TRBV6-5|-
TGTGCCAGCAGTTACTCGGGAAACAGCGGTGAAAAACTGTTTTTT
CASSYSGNSGEKLFF
>TRBD2|TRBJ2-1|TRBV5-4|-
TGTGCCAGCAGCTTCGGACTAGCGACATACAATGAGCAGTTCTTC
CASSFGLATYNEQFF
>-|TRBJ2-7|TRBV18|-
TGTGCCAGCTCACCGGGATTTTGGGCCCAGGGGCATTTGGGCTACGAGCAGTACTTC
CASSPGFWAQGHLGYEQYF
>TRBD1|TRBJ2-6|TRBV11-2|-
TGTGCCAGCAGCCTGCGGACAGGACCACTGATAGGGGCCAACGTCCTGACTTTC
CASSLRTGPLIGANVLTF
>-|TRBJ2-5|TRBV7-9|-
TGTGCCAGCAGCCCCCCCCGCGGCATACAAGAGACCCAGTACTTC
CASSPPRGIQETQYF
>-|TRBJ1-5|TRBV25-1|-
TGTGCCAGCAGTGGCCGCAATCAGCCCCAGCATTTT
CASSGRNQPQHF
>TRBD2|TRBJ2-1|TRBV5-5|few
TGTGCCAGCAGCTACGACCTGCTAGCGGGGACCTCAGGGTTCTTC
CASSYDLLAGTSGFF
>-|TRBJ1-1|TRBV7-3|once
TGTGCCAGCAGCTCAAAGATGAACACTGAAGCTTTCTTT
CASSSKMNTEAFF
>TRBD2|TRBJ2-7|TRBV7-2|-
TGTGCCAGCAGCTTTTCTAGCGGGAGCTACGAGCAGTACTTC
CASSFSSGSYEQYF
>-|TRBJ1-1|TRBV2|-
TGTGCCAGCGGGAAAGGAAACTCGGGGGGGACTGAAGCTTTCTTT
CASGKGNSGGTEAFF
>TRBD1|TRBJ1-4|TRBV19|-
TGTGCCAGTAGTATCGGTGCGGGACAGGGGGCTGAAAAACTGTTTTTT
CASSIGAGQGAEKLFF
>TRBD1|TRBJ2-6|TRBV19|-
TGTGCCAGTAGTATTTCCCGGGACAGCGGCCCTTCTGGGGCCAACGTCCTGACTTTC
CASSISRDSGPSGANVLTF
>-|TRBJ1-4|TRBV6-1|-
TGTGCCAGCAGTGAATTGCAGGGAAAACTGTTTTTT
CASSELQGKLFF
>-|TRBJ1-2|TRBV6-1|few
TGTGCCAGCAGTGTCGGGGGCTACACCTTC
CASSVGGYTF
>-|TRBJ1-1|TRBV28|-
TGTGCCAGCAGTCCCCCCCGGATTCGGGACACTGAAGCTTTCTTT
CASSPPRIRDTEAFF
>TRBD2|TRBJ2-5|TRBV9|-
TGTGCCAGCAGCGTAGGGGCTAGCGGGACCCCAAGTGAGGAGACCCAGTACTTC
CASSVGASGTPSEETQYF
>-|TRBJ2-7|TRBV20-1|-
TGCAGTGCTAGAGGAACCGACGAGCAGTACTTC
CSARGTDEQYF
>TRBD1|TRBJ2-5|TRBV28|-
TGTGCCAGCGGGACAGCGAAAGAGACCCAGTACTTC
CASGTAKETQYF
>TRBD2|TRBJ2-7|TRBV6-5|-
TGTGCCAGCAGGGTAGCGGGGGCCTACGAGCAGTACTTC
CASRVAGAYEQYF
>TRBD1|TRBJ2-2|TRBV7-9|-
TGTGCCAGCAGCGAAGGACAGGGGGACACCGGGGAGCTGTTTTTT
CASSEGQGDTGELFF
>TRBD2|TRBJ2-7|TRBV27|-
TGTGCCAGCAGTTTTCGGGAGGACACCAAATACGAGCAGTACTTC
CASSFREDTKYEQYF
>-|TRBJ2-7|TRBV28|-
TGTGCCAGCAGTCACGGAACCGACTACGAGCAGTACTTC
CASSHGTDYEQYF
>TRBD1|TRBJ2-1|TRBV5-1|few
TGCGCCAGCAGCTTGGCGGCAGGGGGCGGGGATGAGCAGTTCTTC
CASSLAAGGGDEQFF
>-|TRBJ2-5|TRBV18|-
TGTGCCAGCTCACCCGGGGAGACCCAGTACTTC
CASSPGETQYF
>TRBD1|TRBJ1-5|TRBV18|-
TGTGCCAGCTCCGAAGGACAGGGTCGAAGCAATCAGCCCCAGCATTTT
CASSEGQGRSNQPQHF
>TRBD1|TRBJ2-1|TRBV12-5|-
TGTGCTAGTGGCCGGGGACAGGGGGACTACAATGAGCAGTTCTTC
CASGRGQGDYNEQFF
>TRBD1|TRBJ2-2|TRBV9|-
TGTGCCAGCAGCGCCGGGACAGCGAACACCGGGGAGCTGTTTTTT
CASSAGTANTGELFF
>TRBD2|TRBJ2-3|TRBV5-1|-
TGCGCCAGCAGGATTACGGGAGGGTTGACAGATACGCAGTATTTT
CASRITGGLTDTQYF
>TRBD2|TRBJ2-1|TRBV6-1|once
TGTGCCAGCAGTGAACGGCTAGCGGGGACCAATGAGCAGTTCTTC
CASSERLAGTNEQFF
>-|TRBJ1-1|TRBV5-8|once
TGTGCCAGCGGGCGGGCGAACACTGAAGCTTTCTTT
CASGRANTEAFF
>TRBD1|TRBJ1-2|TRBV10-3|-
TGTGCCACCCGGGACAGCCTCACTCCCAACTATGGCTACACCTTC
CATRDSLTPNYGYTF
>TRBD1|TRBJ2-7|TRBV10-3|-
TGTGCCAGCAGGGACAGGGACTATCTCGAGCAGTACTTC
CASRDRDYLEQYF
>-|TRBJ2-7|TRBV28|-
TGTGCCAGCAGTTTCGACTTCTCCTCCTACGAGCAGTACTTC
CASSFDFSSYEQYF
>-|TRBJ2-7|TRBV6-4|-
TGTGCCAGCAGTCCTACCTGGGGGGCCGGTGAGCAGTACTTC
CASSPTWGAGEQYF
>-|TRBJ1-4|TRBV28|-
TGTGCCAGCACCCCCGGGGGGAAGAATGAAAAACTGTTTTTT
CASTPGGKNEKLFF
>-|TRBJ2-7|TRBV28|-
TGTGCCAGCAGAGGGGACCGCTCCTACGAGCAGTACTTC
CASRGDRSYEQYF
>-|TRBJ2-1|TRBV28|-
TGTGCCAGCAGCCGTTCAGGGTTCTCGTCCGCGGAGCAGTTCTTC
CASSRSGFSSAEQFF
>-|TRBJ2-7|TRBV5-6|-
TGTGCCAGCAGCTTGGCGTCCACGGATGCGTACTTC
CASSLASTDAYF
>-|TRBJ2-7|TRBV18|-
TGTGCCAGCTCACCAACTCCAGCGTACGAGCAGTACTTC
CASSPTPAYEQYF
>TRBD1|TRBJ1-3|TRBV2|-
TGTGCCAGCAGTGAGAGGACAGGGCGAAACACCATATATTTT
CASSERTGRNTIYF
>-|TRBJ2-1|TRBV11-2|-
TGTGCCAGCAGCTGGGGGATGCGGGCCCCATCCGAGCAGTTCTTC
CASSWGMRAPSEQFF
>-|TRBJ2-2|TRBV9|-
TGTGCCAGCAGCCCTGAAAAAACCGGGGAGCTGTTTTTT
CASSPEKTGELFF
>-|TRBJ1-2|TRBV7-8|few
TGTGCCAGCAGCTTAGGAGCAGGCTATGGCTACACCTTC
CASSLGAGYGYTF
>-|TRBJ1-1|TRBV13|-
TGTGCCAGCAGCTTAACGGACATCGGAGCTACGGCTTTCTTT
CASSLTDIGATAFF
>TRBD2|TRBJ2-3|TRBV19|few
TGTGCCAGTAGTCCTGGCGGGGGTTACACAGATACGCAGTATTTT
CASSPGGGYTDTQYF
>-|TRBJ2-1|TRBV29-1|-
TGCAGCGGCGACGACAGGTTGAGAGGCAATGAGCAGTTCTTC
CSGDDRLRGNEQFF
>-|TRBJ1-2|TRBV7-2|-
TGTGCCAGCAGCTTATCTTTCGCCTATGGCTACACCTTC
CASSLSFAYGYTF
>-|TRBJ2-5|TRBV7-8|-
TGTGCCAGCAGACACGACAGGAAAGAGACCCAGTACTTC
CASRHDRKETQYF
>-|TRBJ2-6|TRBV19|-
TGTGCCAGTAGATGGAGCTCTGGGGCCAACGTCCTGACTTTC
CASRWSSGANVLTF
>-|TRBJ1-5|TRBV5-8|-
TGTGCCAGCAGCAGGGTAGATGGCAATCAGCCCCAGCATTTT
CASSRVDGNQPQHF
>-|TRBJ2-1|TRBV7-3|-
TGTGCCAGCAGCTTAACGTTCGCGGTATACAATGAGCAGTTCTTC
CASSLTFAVYNEQFF
>-|TRBJ2-3|TRBV7-9|-
TGTGCCAGCAGCCCAGCTACTCCTAGCACAGATACGCAGTATTTT
CASSPATPSTDTQYF
>TRBD2|TRBJ2-5|TRBV7-6|-
TGTGCCAGCAGCTCGTACGGAGCGGGACTTAATCAAGAGACCCAGTACTTC
CASSSYGAGLNQETQYF
>TRBD2|TRBJ2-5|TRBV18|-
TGTGCCAGCTCACCCCTACTAGCGGGAGCCGTAGAGACCCAGTACTTC
CASSPLLAGAVETQYF